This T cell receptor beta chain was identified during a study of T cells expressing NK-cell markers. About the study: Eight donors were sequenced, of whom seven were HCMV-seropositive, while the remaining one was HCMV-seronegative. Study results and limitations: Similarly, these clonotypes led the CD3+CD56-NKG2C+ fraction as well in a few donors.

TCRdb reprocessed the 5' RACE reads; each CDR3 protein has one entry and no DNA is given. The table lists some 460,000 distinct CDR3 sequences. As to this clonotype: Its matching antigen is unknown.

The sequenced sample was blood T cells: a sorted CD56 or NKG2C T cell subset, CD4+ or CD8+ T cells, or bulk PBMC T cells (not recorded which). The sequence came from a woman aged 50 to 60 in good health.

The CDR3 region is CASSPWLGDTQYF. The genes are TRBV27 and TRBJ2-3. The CDR3 extends over 13 amino acids. CDR1 MNHEY and CDR2 SMNVEV come from the germline V gene (reference sequence).